This T cell receptor beta chain was documented in a study of cytomegalovirus exposure and HLA in healthy donors. The PCR had 60 Vbeta and 13 Jbeta primers. Repertoires were generated with immunoSEQ multiplex PCR, while TCRdb's copy carries only in-frame clones and drops some. The sample comprises fewer than 45,000 clones, 75% to 85% of which are singletons, and approximately 5.5% rests with the top ten. The sequenced sample was PBMCs. This receptor was taken from a male donor in good health and CMV-seronegative.

CDR3 nucleotide sequence: TGTGCCAGCAGCCAAGATCGGGGCGGGGGGAGCACAGATACGCAGTATTTT. Protein product: CASSQDRGGGSTDTQYF. V is TRBV14 and J is TRBJ2-3; the match to TRBD2 covers 8 bases. The length of the CDR3 is 17 residues. The germline V gene encodes CDR1 SGHDN and CDR2 FVKESK. With V trimmed by 0 bases and J by 0 bases, 5 bases remained unmatched.